Following are 20 T cell receptor beta chains from one sample sequenced in a study of T-cell reconstitution after alpha-beta-depleted transplantation in children. A TCRbeta library incorporating unique molecular identifiers was prepared. One entry per CDR3 protein results from TCRdb running MiXCR on the PCR reads. Of roughly 400,000 distinct CDR3 sequences in the sample, roughly 21% are singletons; the top ten hold 3.5% to 4%. The sequencing used PBMCs from the stem cell graft donor, collected from the stem cell graft. The receptors here all came from a human donor who donated a stem cell graft to a child with acute myeloid leukemia.

The sample holds a few counts of this clonotype. V and J are TRBV12-3 or TRBV12-4 and TRBJ2-1, with D possibly being TRBD2 (6 bases). V lost 2 bases and J lost 6, with 14 bases in between. The CDR3 spans 15 residues. The CDR3 region is CASSLKTSRFNEQFF. The CDR3 nucleotides read TGTGCCAGCAGTTTAAAAACTAGCCGCTTCAATGAGCAGTTCTTC.

This clonotype was counted only a few times. The J gene is TRBJ2-7, the V gene TRBV29-1; TRBD1 aligns across 7 bases. The CDR3 has 12 amino acids. CDR1 is SQVTM, CDR2 ANQGSEA, per germline. V trimming: 6 bases; J trimming: 8 bases; junction bases outside the gene matches: 10. CDR3 sequence (DNA): TGCAGCGTCGACGACAGGGCCCGGCAGCAGTACTTC. Residues: CSVDDRARQQYF.

This clonotype was picked up a small number of times. This chain connects TRBV9 to TRBJ2-1, with TRBD2 matching 12 bases. The CDR3 runs 17 residues. Germline lookup yields CDR1 SGDLS and CDR2 YYNGEE. After removal of 1 base from V and 7 bases from J, the junction contained 9 bases not matched to a gene. The chain's CDR3 is CASSVSTGLAGSNEQFF. The CDR3 bases are TGTGCCAGCAGCGTAAGTACGGGACTAGCGGGCTCGAATGAGCAGTTCTTC.

This clonotype was seen a few times. This chain joins TRBV7-9 and TRBJ2-1; D perhaps matches TRBD2 (5 bases). CDR3 length equals 14 residues. CDR1 and CDR2 from the germline V gene are SEHNR and FQNEAQ (reference sequence). V lost 2 bases and J 6 bases, leaving 11 bases between the germline ends. The CDR3 sequence is CASSLPLASNEQFF. CDR3 nucleotide sequence: TGTGCCAGCAGCTTACCCCTAGCCTCCAATGAGCAGTTCTTC. Filled out from reference TRBV7-9 and TRBJ2-1, the complete variable domain reads DTGVSQNPRHKITKRGQNVTFRCDPISEHNRLYWYRQTLGQGPEFLTYFQNEAQLEKSRLLSDRFSAERPKGSFSTLEIQRTEQGDSAMYLCASSLPLASNEQFFGPGTRLTVL.

This clonotype was detected ten times or more. The genes are TRBV29-1 and TRBJ2-1; the match to TRBD2 covers 7 bases. This CDR3 has 14 amino acids. V lost 3 bases and J lost 4; bases outside the gene matches: 6. Per germline, CDR1 SQVTM and CDR2 ANQGSEA. CDR3 nucleotide sequence: TGCAGCGTTGATAGCGGGCAGGTGTACAATGAGCAGTTCTTC. This translates into CSVDSGQVYNEQFF.

The sample holds many counts of this clonotype. V and J are TRBV20-1 and TRBJ1-5; 8 bases line up with TRBD1. Germline V lookup: CDR1 DFQATT, CDR2 SNEGSKA (reference sequence). The CDR3 sequence is 14 residues long. V lost 5 bases to trimming and J lost 3 bases; unmatched junction nucleotides: 6. CDR3 nucleotide sequence: TGCAGTGCTCTTACAGGGGGGGCCAATCAGCCCCAGCATTTT. It specifies CSALTGGANQPQHF.

This chain connects TRBV19 to TRBJ2-7; D tentatively fits TRBD1 or TRBD2 (5 bases each). The CDR3 runs 14 residues. Per the germline V gene, CDR1 is LNHDA and CDR2 is SQIVND (reference sequence). The V and J ends lost 6 bases and 3 bases respectively, with 15 bases between them. CDR3 coding DNA: TGTGCCAGTAGGGGGGTTGGGTCGAACTACGAGCAGTACTTC. Its translation is CASRGVGSNYEQYF. Full variable domain (rest looked up from reference TRBV19 and TRBJ2-7): DGGITQSPKYLFRKEGQNVTLSCEQNLNHDAMYWYRQDPGQGLRLIYYSQIVNDFQKGDIAEGYSVSREKKESFPLTVTSAQKNPTAFYLCASRGVGSNYEQYFGPGTRLTVT.

The rearrangement links TRBV21-1 to TRBJ2-1; TRBD2, as called in the table, went unchecked against the DNA. TRBV21-1 is annotated as a pseudogene. The CDR3 totals 15 residues. The CDR3: CASTFRGGDHNEQFF. CDR3 sequence (DNA): TGTGCCAGCACCTTTCGGGGAGGGGACCACAATGAGCAGTTCTTC.

The J gene is TRBJ2-3, the V gene TRBV28; 7 bases align to TRBD2. The CDR3 sequence is 13 residues long. V lost 11 bases and J lost 3; bases outside the gene matches: 8. The V gene's germline CDR1 is MDHEN and CDR2 SYDVKM. CDR3 amino acids: CALREGATDTQYF. Here the CDR3 DNA reads TGTGCCTTAAGGGAGGGTGCGACAGATACGCAGTATTTT.

Remarks on this clonotype: Here the CDR3 omits its conserved ending phenylalanine or tryptophan, so a read error is the likely source. The chain recombines TRBV5-5 with TRBJ1-4; possibly TRBD1 for D (5 bases). Trimming shortened V by 4 bases and J by 13 bases, and 14 bases separated the two germline ends. This CDR3 comprises 12 residues. The germline V gene has CDR1 SGHKS and CDR2 YYEKEE (reference sequence). This chain's CDR3 is CASSPAQGPLFS. CDR3 in DNA: TGTGCCAGCAGCCCCGCCCAGGGACCACTGTTTTCT.

The chain employs TRBV12-3 or TRBV12-4 and TRBJ2-1; the match to TRBD2 covers 9 bases. The CDR3 is 16 residues long. J was trimmed by 8 bases and V by 2 bases; bases with no gene match: 10. CDR3 in DNA: TGTGCCAGCAGTTTAATCGGGGTAGCGGGAGAGGATGAGCAGTTCTTC. This codes for CASSLIGVAGEDEQFF.

The chain couples TRBV19 to TRBJ2-5; no reliable D call. The V gene's germline CDR1 is LNHDA and CDR2 SQIVND (reference sequence). The CDR3 runs 13 residues. The V gene lost 1 base and the J gene lost 3 bases, with 6 bases spanning the gap. In nucleotides, the CDR3 is TGTGCCAGTAGTATAGCGGTCGAAGAGACCCAGTACTTC. Protein product: CASSIAVEETQYF.

This chain links TRBV30 with TRBJ2-7; 7 bases are a match to TRBD1. The V gene's germline CDR1 is GTSNPN and CDR2 SVGIG (reference sequence). The CDR3 sequence is 15 residues long. The trim removed 5 bases at V and 1 base at J, leaving 11 bases unmatched. The DNA of the CDR3 is TGTGCCTGGGGTCAAAACTTGACAGGGTCCTACGAGCAGTACTTC. The encoded protein is CAWGQNLTGSYEQYF.

V usage is TRBV24-1 and J usage is TRBJ2-3; D is ambiguous. Trimming cost V 4 bases and J 2 bases, with 9 bases left between them. This CDR3 region has 14 residues. Germline V gene lookup returns CDR1 KGHDR and CDR2 SFDVKD. In nucleotides, the CDR3 is TGTGCCACCAGTGACCCTGCGGCCACAGATACGCAGTATTTT. Its translation is CATSDPAATDTQYF.

The chain is built from TRBV24-1 and TRBJ2-3; D is unclear. The length of the CDR3 is 13 residues. V lost 5 bases, J lost 5 bases, and 10 bases lay in between. The V gene's germline CDR1 is KGHDR and CDR2 SFDVKD. In nucleotides, the CDR3 is TGTGCCACCAGTGTTGGCAGAGTAGATACGCAGTATTTT. The encoded protein is CATSVGRVDTQYF.

The V and J genes are TRBV20-1 and TRBJ2-7, with D possibly TRBD2 on 5 matching bases. Germline CDR1 DFQATT, CDR2 SNEGSKA (reference sequence). V was shortened by 3 bases and J by 2 bases, with 14 bases between the two germline ends. The CDR3 totals 14 residues. Written as DNA, the CDR3 is TGCAGTGCTAGTCCGACTACCCGAACCTACGAGCAGTACTTC. It codes for CSASPTTRTYEQYF.

This chain uses TRBV12-3 or TRBV12-4 with TRBJ2-5; the D gene is possibly TRBD1 (5 bases). The CDR3 has 13 amino acids. V was pared by 6 bases and J by 3 bases, with 11 bases between. CDR3: CASRVDSEETQYF. The CDR3 DNA follows: TGTGCCAGCAGGGTAGACAGCGAAGAGACCCAGTACTTC.

This clonotype was picked up a small number of times. The rearrangement uses TRBV6-5 and TRBJ2-7; D is ambiguous. This CDR3 has 15 amino acids. The germline V gene has CDR1 MNHEY and CDR2 SVGAGI. Trimming cost V 0 bases and J 5 bases, with 14 bases left between them. The CDR3 nucleotides are TGTGCCAGCAGTTACTCGCAAAAACGTGGCGACGAGCAGTACTTC. Translation: CASSYSQKRGDEQYF.

V gene TRBV12-3 or TRBV12-4 combines with J gene TRBJ2-1; 13 bases align to TRBD2. V was clipped by 6 bases and J by 7 bases; unmatched bases: 6. The CDR3 totals 15 residues. CDR3 in DNA: TGTGCCAGCAGCGCACTAGCGGGAGGGGTGAATGAGCAGTTCTTC. Translating gives CASSALAGGVNEQFF.

This clonotype appeared many times. This sequence joins TRBV5-6 and TRBJ2-1; D is uncertain. Germline V gene data show CDR1 as SGHDT and CDR2 as YYEEEE. V was trimmed by 1 base and J by 1 base, leaving 15 bases between them. This CDR3 is built from 17 residues. The CDR3 region is CASSLYRRPPSYNEQFF. CDR3 nucleotides: TGTGCCAGCAGCTTGTATCGAAGGCCGCCATCCTACAATGAGCAGTTCTTC.